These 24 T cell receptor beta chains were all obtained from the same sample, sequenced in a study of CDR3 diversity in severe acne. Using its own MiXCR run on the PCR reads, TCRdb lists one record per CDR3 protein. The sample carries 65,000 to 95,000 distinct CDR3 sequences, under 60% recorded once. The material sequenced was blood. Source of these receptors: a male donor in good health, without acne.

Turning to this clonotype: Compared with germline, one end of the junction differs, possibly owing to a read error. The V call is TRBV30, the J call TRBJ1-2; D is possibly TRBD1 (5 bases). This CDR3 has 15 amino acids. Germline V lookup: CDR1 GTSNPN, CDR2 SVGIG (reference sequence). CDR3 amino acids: CAWIPIGRTNYGHTF. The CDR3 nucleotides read TGTGCCTGGATCCCAATAGGACGGACAAACTATGGCCACACCTTC. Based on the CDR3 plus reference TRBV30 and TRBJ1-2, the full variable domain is SQTIHQWPATLVQPVGSPLSLECTVEGTSNPNLYWYRQAAGRGLQLLFYSVGIGQISSEVPQNLSASRPQDRQFILSSKKLLLSDSGFYLCAWIPIGRTNYGHTFGSGTRLTVV.

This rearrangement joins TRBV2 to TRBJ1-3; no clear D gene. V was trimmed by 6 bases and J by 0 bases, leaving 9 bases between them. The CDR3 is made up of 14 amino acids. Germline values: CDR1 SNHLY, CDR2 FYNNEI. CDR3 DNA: TGTGCCAGCAGGGCGGAATACTCTGGAAACACCATATATTTT. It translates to CASRAEYSGNTIYF.

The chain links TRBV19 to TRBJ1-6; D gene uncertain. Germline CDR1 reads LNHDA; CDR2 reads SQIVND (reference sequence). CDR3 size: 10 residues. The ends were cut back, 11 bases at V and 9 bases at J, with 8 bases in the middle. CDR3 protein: CAGKSSPLHF. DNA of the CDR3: TGTGCCGGGAAGAGTTCACCCCTCCACTTT.

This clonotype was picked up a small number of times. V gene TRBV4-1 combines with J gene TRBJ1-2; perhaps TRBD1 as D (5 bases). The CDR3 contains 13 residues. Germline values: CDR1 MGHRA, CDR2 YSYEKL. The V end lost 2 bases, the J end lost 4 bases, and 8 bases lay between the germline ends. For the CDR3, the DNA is TGCGCCAGCAGCCAAAGGGGACTCTATGGCTACACCTTC. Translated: CASSQRGLYGYTF.

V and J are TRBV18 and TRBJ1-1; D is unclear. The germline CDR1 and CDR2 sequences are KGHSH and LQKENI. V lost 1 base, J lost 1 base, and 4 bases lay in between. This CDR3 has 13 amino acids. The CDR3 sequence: CASSPLENTEAFF. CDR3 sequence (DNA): TGTGCCAGCTCACCACTGGAGAACACTGAAGCTTTCTTT.

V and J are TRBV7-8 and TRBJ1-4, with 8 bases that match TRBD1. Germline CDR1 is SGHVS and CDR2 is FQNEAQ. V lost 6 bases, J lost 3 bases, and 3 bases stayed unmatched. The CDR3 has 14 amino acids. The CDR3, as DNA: TGTGCCAGCAGGGACAGGGTCGCTAATGAAAAACTGTTTTTT. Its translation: CASRDRVANEKLFF.

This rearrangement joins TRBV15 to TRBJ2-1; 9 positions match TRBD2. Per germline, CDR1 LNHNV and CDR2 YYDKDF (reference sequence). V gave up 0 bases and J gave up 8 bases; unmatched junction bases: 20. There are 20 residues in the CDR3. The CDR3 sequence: CATSRDRPDRGGSGGDEQFF. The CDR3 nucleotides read TGTGCCACCAGCAGAGATAGGCCTGATAGAGGGGGTAGCGGGGGTGATGAGCAGTTCTTC.

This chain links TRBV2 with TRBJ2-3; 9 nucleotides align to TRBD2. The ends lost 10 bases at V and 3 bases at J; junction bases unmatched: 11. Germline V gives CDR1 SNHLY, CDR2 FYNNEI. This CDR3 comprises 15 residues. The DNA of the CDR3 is TGTGCCACCTACAGGAGCGGGAGGAGGACAGATACGCAGTATTTT. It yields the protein CATYRSGRRTDTQYF.

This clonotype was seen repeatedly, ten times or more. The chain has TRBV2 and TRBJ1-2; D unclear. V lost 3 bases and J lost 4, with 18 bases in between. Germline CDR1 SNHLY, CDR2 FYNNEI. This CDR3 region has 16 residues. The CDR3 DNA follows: TGTGCCAGCAGTGATGGTTGGACGGAAGAATTCTATGGCTACACCTTC. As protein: CASSDGWTEEFYGYTF.

The CDR3, as DNA: TGCAGTGCTCCGGGGACAGGGGGCGGAGATACGCAGTATTTT. Amino acids: CSAPGTGGGDTQYF. V and J are TRBV20-1 and TRBJ2-3, with TRBD1 identical over 12 bases. J gave up 5 bases and V 5 bases, and 5 bases lay outside the gene matches. The CDR3 contains 14 residues. Germline CDR1 is DFQATT and CDR2 is SNEGSKA (reference sequence).

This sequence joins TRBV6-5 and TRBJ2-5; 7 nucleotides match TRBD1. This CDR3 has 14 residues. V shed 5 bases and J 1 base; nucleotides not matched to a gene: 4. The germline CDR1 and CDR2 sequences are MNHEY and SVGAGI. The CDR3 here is CASSRDRAQETQYF. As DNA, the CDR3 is TGTGCCAGCAGTCGAGACAGGGCCCAAGAGACCCAGTACTTC.

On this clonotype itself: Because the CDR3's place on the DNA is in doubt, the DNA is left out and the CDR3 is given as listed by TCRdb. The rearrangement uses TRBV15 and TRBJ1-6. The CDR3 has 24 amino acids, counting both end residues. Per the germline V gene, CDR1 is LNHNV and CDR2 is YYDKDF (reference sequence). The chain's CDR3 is CATSRDAQTDGYTFGSGNNSPLHF.

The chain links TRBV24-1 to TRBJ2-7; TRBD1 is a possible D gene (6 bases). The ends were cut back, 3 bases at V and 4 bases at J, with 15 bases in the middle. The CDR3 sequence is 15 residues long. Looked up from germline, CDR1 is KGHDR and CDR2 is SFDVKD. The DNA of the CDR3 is TGTGCCACCAGTGATCCTCGGGCAGGGGAATACGAGCAGTACTTC. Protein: CATSDPRAGEYEQYF.

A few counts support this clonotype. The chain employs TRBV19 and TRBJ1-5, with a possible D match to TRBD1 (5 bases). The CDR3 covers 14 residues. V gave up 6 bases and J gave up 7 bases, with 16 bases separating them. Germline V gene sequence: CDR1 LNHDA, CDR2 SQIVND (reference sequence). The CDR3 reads CASSGSRVGQPQHF. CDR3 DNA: TGTGCCAGTAGCGGGTCCAGGGTTGGACAGCCCCAGCATTTT. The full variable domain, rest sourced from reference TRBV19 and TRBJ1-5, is DGGITQSPKYLFRKEGQNVTLSCEQNLNHDAMYWYRQDPGQGLRLIYYSQIVNDFQKGDIAEGYSVSREKKESFPLTVTSAQKNPTAFYLCASSGSRVGQPQHFGDGTRLSIL.

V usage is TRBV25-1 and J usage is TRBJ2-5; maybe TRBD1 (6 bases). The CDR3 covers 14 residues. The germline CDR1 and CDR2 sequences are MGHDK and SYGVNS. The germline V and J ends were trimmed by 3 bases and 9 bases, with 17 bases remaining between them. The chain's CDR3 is CASSEAGDIKPQYF. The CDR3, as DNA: TGTGCCAGCAGTGAGGCAGGGGACATCAAGCCCCAGTACTTC.

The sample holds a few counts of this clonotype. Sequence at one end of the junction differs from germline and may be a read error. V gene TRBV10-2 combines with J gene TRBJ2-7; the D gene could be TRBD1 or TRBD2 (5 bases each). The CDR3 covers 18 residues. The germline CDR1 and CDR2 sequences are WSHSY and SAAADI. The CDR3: CASSDVRQPITNTGELYF. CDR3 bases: TGCGCCAGCAGTGACGTGAGACAGCCCATTACGAACACCGGGGAGCTGTACTTC.

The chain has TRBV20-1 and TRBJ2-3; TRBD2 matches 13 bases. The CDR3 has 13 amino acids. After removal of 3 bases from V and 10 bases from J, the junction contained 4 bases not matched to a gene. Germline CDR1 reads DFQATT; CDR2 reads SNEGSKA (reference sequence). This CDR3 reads CSARGTSGAAQYF. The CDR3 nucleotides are TGCAGTGCTAGGGGGACTAGCGGGGCTGCGCAGTATTTT.

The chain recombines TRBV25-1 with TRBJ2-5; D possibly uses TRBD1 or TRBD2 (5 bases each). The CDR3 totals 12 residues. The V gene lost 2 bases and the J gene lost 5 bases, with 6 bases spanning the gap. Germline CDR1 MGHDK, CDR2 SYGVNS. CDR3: CASSEGGETQYF. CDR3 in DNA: TGTGCCAGCAGTGAAGGGGGTGAGACCCAGTACTTC.

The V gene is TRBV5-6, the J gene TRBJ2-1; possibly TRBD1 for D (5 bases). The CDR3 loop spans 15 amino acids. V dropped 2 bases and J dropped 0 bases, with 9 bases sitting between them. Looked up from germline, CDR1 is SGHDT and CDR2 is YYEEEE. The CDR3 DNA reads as TGTGCCAGCAGCTTTGGGGCCAGCTCCTACAATGAGCAGTTCTTC. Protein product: CASSFGASSYNEQFF.

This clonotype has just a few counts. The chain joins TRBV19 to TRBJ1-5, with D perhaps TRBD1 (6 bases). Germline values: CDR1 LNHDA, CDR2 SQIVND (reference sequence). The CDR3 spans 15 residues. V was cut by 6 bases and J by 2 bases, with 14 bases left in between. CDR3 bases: TGTGCCAGTAGGGGGGCCTGGACGGGCAATCAGCCCCAGCATTTT. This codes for CASRGAWTGNQPQHF.

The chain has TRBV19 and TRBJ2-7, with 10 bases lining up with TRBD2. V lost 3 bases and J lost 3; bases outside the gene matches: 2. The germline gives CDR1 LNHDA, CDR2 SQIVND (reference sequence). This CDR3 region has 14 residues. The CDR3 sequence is CASSIGTSVYEQYF. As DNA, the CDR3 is TGTGCCAGTAGTATCGGGACTAGCGTCTACGAGCAGTACTTC.

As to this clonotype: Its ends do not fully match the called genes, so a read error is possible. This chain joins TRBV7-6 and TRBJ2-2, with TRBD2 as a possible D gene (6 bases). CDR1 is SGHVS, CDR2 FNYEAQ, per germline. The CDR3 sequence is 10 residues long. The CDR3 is CASSPGGLFF. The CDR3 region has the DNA TGTGCCAGCAGCCCCGGGGGGCTGTTTTTT.

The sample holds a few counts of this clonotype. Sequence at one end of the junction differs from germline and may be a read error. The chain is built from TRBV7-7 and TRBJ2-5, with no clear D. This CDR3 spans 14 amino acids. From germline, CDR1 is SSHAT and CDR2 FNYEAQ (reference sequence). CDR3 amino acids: CASSLSSTQETQYF. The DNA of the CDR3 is TGTGCTAGCAGCTTATCTTCCACCCAAGAGACCCAGTACTTC.

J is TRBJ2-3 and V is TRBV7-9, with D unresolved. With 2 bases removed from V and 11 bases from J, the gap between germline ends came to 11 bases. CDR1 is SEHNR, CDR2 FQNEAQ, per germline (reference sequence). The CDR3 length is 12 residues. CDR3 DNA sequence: TGTGCCAGCAGCTTAACGCCTATGGGGCAGTATTTT. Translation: CASSLTPMGQYF.